Below are 17 T cell receptor beta chains sequenced from a single sample in a study of T cell changes during pregnancy in multiple sclerosis. Profiling relied on immunoSEQ multiplex PCR, and the TCRdb table lists in-frame clones only, not all of them. Of some 31,000 clones in the sample, roughly nine tenths were seen once. The sequencing used CD8+ T cells from peripheral blood mononuclear cells, collected in the third trimester of pregnancy. The source is a female donor with multiple sclerosis, enrolled in a pregnancy study.

The rearrangement joins TRBV5-1 to TRBJ2-2; the D gene is possibly TRBD1 (5 bases). Germline values: CDR1 SGHRS, CDR2 YFSETQ. The CDR3 has 15 residues. V was shortened by 5 bases and J by 1 base, with 12 bases between the two germline ends. The CDR3 DNA reads as TGCGCCAGCAGTTCTAAACAGGAGAACACCGGGGAGCTGTTTTTT. It codes for CASSSKQENTGELFF.

The CDR3 DNA reads TGCAGCGTTGAATGGGGAGGGCAGCCAGACTATGGCTACACCTTC. This gives the protein CSVEWGGQPDYGYTF. The rearrangement joins TRBV29-1 to TRBJ1-2; no firm D call. CDR1 and CDR2 (germline): SQVTM, ANQGSEA. There are 15 residues in the CDR3. The ends were cut back, 2 bases at V and 3 bases at J, with 16 bases in the middle.

The V and J genes are TRBV6-6 and TRBJ1-3; D is possibly TRBD1 (6 bases). The CDR3 totals 15 residues. Germline V CDR1 and CDR2: MNHNY, SVGAGI (reference sequence). Trimming removed 0 bases at V and 2 bases at J, with 8 bases between. The CDR3 DNA sequence: TGTGCCAGCAGTTACTCACAGGGTGCTGGAAACACCATATATTTT. Protein sequence: CASSYSQGAGNTIYF.

The chain recombines TRBV19 with TRBJ1-2; D call uncertain. This CDR3 region has 14 residues. Deletions cut 8 bases from V and 4 bases from J, with 17 bases between. The germline V gene encodes CDR1 LNHDA and CDR2 SQIVND (reference sequence). This chain's CDR3 is CASGPDSELYGYTF. In nucleotides, the CDR3 is TGTGCCAGTGGCCCGGATTCGGAGCTCTATGGCTACACCTTC.

The CDR3 loop is CAWSRFEGGANTGELFF. The CDR3 bases are TGTGCCTGGAGTCGTTTTGAGGGGGGGGCGAACACCGGGGAGCTGTTTTTT. The chain carries TRBV30 and TRBJ2-2; maybe TRBD2 (7 bases). The V gene's germline CDR1 is GTSNPN and CDR2 SVGIG (reference sequence). This CDR3 is built from 17 residues. The ends were cut back, 2 bases at V and 0 bases at J, with 16 bases in the middle.

This rearrangement joins TRBV5-6 to TRBJ1-5; D possibly corresponds to TRBD1 (5 bases). Germline V gene sequence: CDR1 SGHDT, CDR2 YYEEEE. The CDR3 covers 14 residues. Trimming left V 0 bases short and J 6 bases short, with 10 bases between. CDR3 sequence: CASSLGGGGQPQHF. Here the CDR3 DNA reads TGTGCCAGCAGCTTGGGGGGGGGTGGTCAGCCCCAGCATTTT.

This clone was picked up a small number of times. V is TRBV6-6 and J is TRBJ1-3; D not resolved. Germline V lookup: CDR1 MNHNY, CDR2 SVGAGI (reference sequence). The length of the CDR3 is 15 residues. The V gene lost 0 bases and the J gene lost 6 bases, with 12 bases spanning the gap. This CDR3 reads CASSYSVPGPNTIYF. The CDR3 coding sequence is TGTGCCAGCAGTTACTCGGTCCCTGGGCCAAACACCATATATTTT.

The chain has TRBV2 and TRBJ2-5, with D perhaps matching TRBD2 (6 bases). Judging by the DNA end, TRBJ2-7 fits better; the J call may be wrong. In germline, CDR1 is SNHLY, CDR2 FYNNEI. The length of the CDR3 is 12 residues. In DNA, the CDR3 is TGTGCCGTACCGGGCGGAGGGAACGAGCAGTACTTC. Protein product: CAVPGGGNEQYF.

CDR3 DNA: TGTGCCAGCAGCGTTACAGGGGGTGACACTGAAGCTTTCTTT. As protein: CASSVTGGDTEAFF. V is TRBV9 and J is TRBJ1-1; 8 bases agree with TRBD1. The trim removed 2 bases at V and 3 bases at J, leaving 3 bases unmatched. From germline, CDR1 is SGDLS and CDR2 YYNGEE. This CDR3 comprises 14 residues.

This clone was picked up many times. The rearrangement uses TRBV6-1 and TRBJ2-7; 7 bases are shared with TRBD1. Germline V gene data show CDR1 as MNHNS and CDR2 as SASEGT. Trimming removed 7 bases from V and 6 bases from J; junction bases left unmatched: 6. This CDR3 is built from 12 residues. As DNA, the CDR3 is TGTGCCAGCATTGACAGGGCTAGCGAGCAGTACTTC. This sequence encodes CASIDRASEQYF.

The chain has TRBV21-1 and TRBJ1-5. TRBV21-1 is labeled a pseudogene. The CDR3 spans 16 residues. CDR3 protein: CASSKGGGFSPQPQHF. CDR3 nucleotide sequence: TGTGCCAGCAGCAAGGGCGGGGGATTCTCCCCCCAGCCCCAGCATTTT.

The V gene is TRBV5-8, the J gene TRBJ2-5; 11 nucleotides match TRBD2. V trimming: 3 bases; J trimming: 1 base; junction bases outside the gene matches: 5. This CDR3 region has 16 residues. The germline V gene encodes CDR1 SGHTS and CDR2 YDEGEE. The CDR3 is CASSSGLAGLQETQYF. The CDR3 DNA sequence: TGTGCCAGCAGCTCAGGACTAGCGGGTCTCCAAGAGACCCAGTACTTC.

A single count supports this clone. The chain is built from TRBV2 and TRBJ2-3; no definite D call. Germline values: CDR1 SNHLY, CDR2 FYNNEI. The V and J ends lost 1 base and 1 base respectively, with 12 bases between them. The CDR3 covers 16 residues. Here the CDR3 reads CASSEELPRGTDTQYF. The CDR3 coding sequence is TGTGCCAGCAGTGAAGAGTTACCCCGGGGCACAGATACGCAGTATTTT.

The chain recombines TRBV30 with TRBJ1-1; 11 bases fit TRBD1. Per germline, CDR1 GTSNPN and CDR2 SVGIG (reference sequence). V gave up 3 bases and J gave up 4 bases; unmatched junction bases: 7. This CDR3 contains 15 residues. The CDR3 protein is CAWSPGTGGGTEAFF. The CDR3 DNA reads TGTGCCTGGAGCCCCGGGACAGGGGGAGGCACTGAAGCTTTCTTT.

The chain combines TRBV7-9 with TRBJ2-1, with D maybe TRBD2 (5 bases). Trimming stripped 1 base from V and 10 bases from J, with 14 bases between. The CDR3 is 14 residues long. The germline V gene encodes CDR1 SEHNR and CDR2 FQNEAQ (reference sequence). This CDR3 reads CASSLGGVNSEQFF. CDR3 nucleotide sequence: TGTGCCAGCAGCTTAGGGGGAGTAAATAGCGAGCAGTTCTTC.

This chain joins TRBV5-4 and TRBJ2-3; 14 bases match TRBD2. Losses at the gene ends were 4 bases for V and 5 bases for J; bases not matched to a gene: 6. The CDR3 has 16 amino acids. Per the germline V gene, CDR1 is SGHNT and CDR2 is YYREEE (reference sequence). The CDR3 nucleotides read TGTGCCAGCAGCGTTGGACTAGCGGGGGGAGGAGATACGCAGTATTTT. This gives the protein CASSVGLAGGGDTQYF. Complete variable domain (other parts from reference TRBV5-4 and TRBJ2-3): ETGVTQSPTHLIKTRGQQVTLRCSSQSGHNTVSWYQQALGQGPQFIFQYYREEENGRGNFPPRFSGLQFPNYSSELNVNALELDDSALYLCASSVGLAGGGDTQYFGPGTRLTVL.

The rearrangement uses TRBV7-9 and TRBJ2-7; a weak D match, TRBD2 (7 bases). The CDR3 contains 15 residues. Trimming took off 5 bases at V and 5 bases at J, with 19 bases between the two ends. The germline V gene encodes CDR1 SEHNR and CDR2 FQNEAQ (reference sequence). The CDR3: CASSPPGGQNDEQYF. The CDR3 DNA reads TGTGCCAGCAGCCCACCCGGGGGGCAGAATGACGAGCAGTACTTC. Full variable domain (outside the CDR3, taken from reference TRBV7-9 and TRBJ2-7): DTGVSQNPRHKITKRGQNVTFRCDPISEHNRLYWYRQTLGQGPEFLTYFQNEAQLEKSRLLSDRFSAERPKGSFSTLEIQRTEQGDSAMYLCASSPPGGQNDEQYFGPGTRLTVT.